Each of the 30 T cell receptor beta chains below was sequenced from the same sample in a study of Graves' ophthalmopathy and Graves' hyperthyroidism. RNA transcripts were the source from which TCR beta CDR3 regions were amplified. An initial RT-PCR round employing HTBI primers preceded a second-round multiplex PCR. TCRdb redid the calling of the multiplex PCR reads with MiXCR, one entry per CDR3 protein. The sample holds roughly 500,000 distinct CDR3 sequences, around an eighth seen once. Sequencing was carried out using blood. These receptors were taken from a woman aged 25-40 years with Graves' ophthalmopathy.

This clonotype came up many times. This rearrangement joins TRBV7-9 to TRBJ1-2, with D possibly matching TRBD1 (5 bases). CDR3 length: 13 residues. The V and J ends lost 5 bases and 7 bases respectively, with 14 bases between them. Germline-derived CDR1 and CDR2 are SEHNR and FQNEAQ (reference sequence). The CDR3 DNA reads as TGTGCCAGCAGCCACGCGGGGGGAAGTGGCTACACCTTC. Translated, it gives CASSHAGGSGYTF.

This clonotype was found many times. The chain employs TRBV12-3 or TRBV12-4 and TRBJ2-7; D is unresolved. V lost 1 base and J 7 bases, leaving 14 bases between the germline ends. This CDR3 has 14 amino acids. The CDR3 DNA sequence: TGTGCCAGCAGTTTAGGGCCGGGCCTCTGGGAGCAGTACTTC. It encodes CASSLGPGLWEQYF.

This clonotype was recorded many times. The V call is TRBV15, the J call TRBJ2-7; D is uncertain. Germline loops: CDR1 LNHNV, CDR2 YYDKDF (reference sequence). V lost 1 base, J lost 1 base, and 8 bases lay in between. The CDR3 is 14 amino acids. The CDR3 coding sequence is TGTGCCACCAGCAGAGGCCGGGTTTCCTACGAGCAGTACTTC. Residues: CATSRGRVSYEQYF.

Concerning this clonotype: A single base separates this from a much larger clone, so it may be a read error. The chain has TRBV5-1 and TRBJ2-3; D is unclear. CDR1 is SGHRS and CDR2 is YFSETQ in the germline V gene. V gave up 6 bases and J gave up 3 bases, with 17 bases separating them. CDR3 length: 15 amino acids. The CDR3: CASTRLYVRTDTQYF. CDR3 bases: TGCGCCAGCACGAGGTTGTACGTCCGGACAGATACGCAGTATTTT.

Many counts were recorded for this clonotype. The rearrangement uses TRBV6-5 and TRBJ1-1, with TRBD1 matching over 7 bases. The germline V gene encodes CDR1 MNHEY and CDR2 SVGAGI. J was trimmed by 10 bases and V by 5 bases; bases with no gene match: 4. The CDR3 runs 11 residues. DNA of the CDR3: TGTGCCAGCAGTACAACAGGGGCAGCTTTCTTT. Protein: CASSTTGAAFF.

This clonotype appeared many times. The chain has TRBV10-1 and TRBJ2-2, with TRBD1 matching 8 bases. There are 16 residues in the CDR3. The V gene's germline CDR1 is WNHNN and CDR2 SYGVQD (reference sequence). Trimming took 3 bases from V and 3 from J; bases not matched to a gene: 6. CDR3 protein: CASSDSSRGHTGELFF. The CDR3 nucleotides read TGCGCCAGCAGTGACTCGAGCAGGGGGCACACCGGGGAGCTGTTTTTT.

This clonotype was seen just once. The junction and the germline gene differ at one end; a read error may be behind it. This sequence joins TRBV28 and TRBJ2-4; unclear D gene. The CDR3 is 12 amino acids. CDR1 is MDHEN and CDR2 is SYDVKM in the germline V gene. The CDR3 reads CSSRFMGNIQYF. CDR3 DNA: TGTTCCAGCAGATTCATGGGGAACATTCAGTACTTC. Combining the CDR3 with reference TRBV28 and TRBJ2-4 gives the whole variable domain DVKVTQSSRYLVKRTGEKVFLECVQDMDHENMFWYRQDPGLGLRLIYFSYDVKMKEKGDIPEGYSVSREKKERFSLILESASTNQTSMYLCSSRFMGNIQYFGAGTRLSVL.

The chain links TRBV30 to TRBJ1-5; 8 bases are shared with TRBD1. CDR3 length: 15 amino acids. Unmatched junction bases numbered 11, after V lost 3 bases and J lost 7 bases. Germline V gives CDR1 GTSNPN, CDR2 SVGIG (reference sequence). The CDR3: CAWSLGTGGIQPQHF. CDR3 coding DNA: TGTGCCTGGAGCCTCGGGACAGGTGGGATCCAGCCCCAGCATTTT.

In its sample, this clonotype was seen many times. The chain links TRBV6-5 to TRBJ1-1; D gene ambiguous. This CDR3 spans 16 amino acids. V was pared by 0 bases and J by 2 bases, with 13 bases between. Germline CDR1 reads MNHEY; CDR2 reads SVGAGI. CDR3 amino acids: CASSYSTRPGNTEAFF. The CDR3 bases are TGTGCCAGCAGTTACTCCACCCGTCCTGGAAACACTGAAGCTTTCTTT.

This clonotype has a handful of counts. The chain uses TRBV2 and TRBJ2-2, with D tentatively TRBD2 (5 bases). Trimming stripped 7 bases from V and 2 bases from J, with 11 bases between. Per the germline V gene, CDR1 is SNHLY and CDR2 is FYNNEI. CDR3 length: 14 residues. The CDR3 bases are TGTGCCAGCAATGGGAGTCCCAACACCGGGGAGCTGTTTTTT. Protein: CASNGSPNTGELFF.

This clonotype was recorded many times. V usage is TRBV10-3 and J usage is TRBJ1-2; D uncertain. Germline V gives CDR1 ENHRY, CDR2 SYGVKD. The CDR3 consists of 13 residues. The V gene lost 7 bases and the J gene lost 4 bases, with 13 bases spanning the gap. The CDR3 protein is CAIKIGDSYGYTF. The CDR3 nucleotides are TGTGCCATCAAAATTGGGGATAGCTATGGCTACACCTTC.

The chain joins TRBV24-1 to TRBJ2-7; D may correspond to TRBD1 or TRBD2 (5 bases each). Trimming took 4 bases from V and 5 from J, leaving 17 bases between them. Germline V gives CDR1 KGHDR, CDR2 SFDVKD. The CDR3 extends over 15 amino acids. The CDR3 spells CATSDRTGASDEQYF. The CDR3 region has the DNA TGTGCCACCAGTGACCGGACTGGGGCAAGTGACGAGCAGTACTTC.

This clonotype has ten or more counts. The chain couples TRBV6-5 to TRBJ2-5, with TRBD2 matching over 8 bases. The V gene's germline CDR1 is MNHEY and CDR2 SVGAGI. The junction had 6 bases not matched to a gene; V was cut back by 2 bases and J by 1 base. This CDR3 contains 16 residues. Written as DNA, the CDR3 is TGTGCCAGCAGTTACAGGGGCGGGGGGCCCCAAGAGACCCAGTACTTC. The encoded protein is CASSYRGGGPQETQYF.

This clonotype was seen at least ten times. The V call is TRBV28, the J call TRBJ2-4, with 9 bases identical to TRBD1. The CDR3 spans 14 residues. CDR1 MDHEN and CDR2 SYDVKM come from the germline V gene. V lost 7 bases to trimming and J lost 7 bases; unmatched junction nucleotides: 8. CDR3 loop: CASTRQGERNIQYF. The DNA for the CDR3 is TGTGCCAGCACTCGACAGGGGGAAAGGAACATTCAGTACTTC.

Points on this clonotype: Given a much more abundant clone one base away, this may be a read error. This chain uses TRBV11-1 with TRBJ2-2; 8 bases fit TRBD1. The CDR3 covers 16 residues. CDR1 is SGHAT, CDR2 FQDESV, per germline (reference sequence). Trimming cost V 5 bases and J 4 bases; bases outside gene matches: 9. CDR3 residues: CASSGSDRAFTGELFF. CDR3 in DNA: TGTGCCAGCAGCGGGTCGGACAGGGCATTCACCGGGGAGCTGTTTTTT.

The CDR3 spells CASRWNFGKLFF. The CDR3 DNA sequence: TGTGCCAGTAGATGGAACTTTGGAAAACTGTTTTTT. The chain links TRBV12-3 or TRBV12-4 to TRBJ1-4; D remains unclear. Trimming cost V 9 bases and J 10 bases, with 15 bases left between them. The CDR3 has 12 residues.

This clonotype has a count of ten or more. The chain combines TRBV6-5 with TRBJ1-5; D call uncertain. Germline loops: CDR1 MNHEY, CDR2 SVGAGI. There are 15 residues in the CDR3. Trimming left V 7 bases short and J 0 bases short, with 13 bases between. The CDR3, as DNA: TGTGCCAGCAATTATCCAGGTTATAGCAATCAGCCCCAGCATTTT. It encodes CASNYPGYSNQPQHF.

The V call is TRBV29-1, the J call TRBJ1-1; D may be TRBD1 (5 bases). Germline-derived CDR1 and CDR2 are SQVTM and ANQGSEA. This CDR3 is 12 amino acids long. Trimming left V 7 bases short and J 5 bases short, with 14 bases between. CDR3 loop: CSGGQGGTEAFF. The CDR3 DNA reads as TGCAGCGGTGGGCAGGGCGGGACTGAAGCTTTCTTT.

This clonotype was recorded a few times. J is TRBJ1-1 and V is TRBV3-1; D ambiguous. The CDR3 consists of 15 residues. The germline V and J ends were trimmed by 1 base and 4 bases, with 13 bases remaining between them. Germline assignment: CDR1 LGHDT and CDR2 YNNKEL (reference sequence). The CDR3 reads CASSQVGGAGTEAFF. In DNA form, the CDR3 reads TGTGCCAGCAGCCAAGTCGGTGGCGCGGGCACTGAAGCTTTCTTT.

Many counts were recorded for this clonotype. This chain uses TRBV12-3 or TRBV12-4 with TRBJ2-7; 13 nucleotides line up with TRBD2. J lost 4 bases, V lost 3 bases, and 3 bases had no gene match. The CDR3 contains 15 residues. CDR3: CASSFSTSGGYEQYF. DNA for the CDR3: TGTGCCAGCAGTTTCTCGACTAGCGGGGGGTACGAGCAGTACTTC.

The chain uses TRBV19 and TRBJ1-6, with 10 nucleotides matching TRBD1. The V segment lost 10 bases and the J segment 7 bases; nucleotides outside the gene matches: 10. From germline, CDR1 is LNHDA and CDR2 SQIVND (reference sequence). This CDR3 region has 15 residues. The CDR3 DNA reads as TGTGCCACCAAGGGGACAGGGGTCCCAAATTCACCCCTCCACTTT. It codes for CATKGTGVPNSPLHF.

This clonotype was observed once. A read error may explain this, as a much larger clone is one base away. As the CDR3 is not closed by the conserved phenylalanine or tryptophan, this likely results from a read error. The V and J genes are TRBV9 and TRBJ2-7, with 8 bases lining up with TRBD1. Germline CDR1 SGDLS, CDR2 YYNGEE. The CDR3 is 15 residues long. With 0 bases clipped from V and 1 base from J, the junction kept 3 bases outside the gene matches. The CDR3: CASSVDGQGSYEQYL. Here the CDR3 DNA reads TGTGCCAGCAGCGTAGATGGACAGGGATCCTACGAGCAGTACCTC.

Ten or more counts support this clonotype. The V gene is TRBV5-1, the J gene TRBJ2-5; D is ambiguous. CDR1 and CDR2 (germline): SGHRS, YFSETQ. Between the trimmed V and J ends, which lost 0 bases and 3 bases, there was a span of 9 bases. The CDR3 is 14 residues long. The CDR3 protein is CASSLASVKETQYF. DNA of the CDR3: TGCGCCAGCAGCTTGGCAAGTGTAAAAGAGACCCAGTACTTC.

This clonotype has a count of ten or more. The V and J genes are TRBV7-6 and TRBJ2-5; D uncertain. The ends were cut back, 7 bases at V and 2 bases at J, with 11 bases in the middle. The length of the CDR3 is 13 residues. CDR1 is SGHVS, CDR2 FNYEAQ, per germline. The CDR3 DNA reads as TGTGCCAGCACCCTCTGGGCGCAAGAGACCCAGTACTTC. It codes for CASTLWAQETQYF.

This clonotype was counted only a few times. The chain employs TRBV18 and TRBJ1-2, with TRBD1 as a possible D gene (5 bases). CDR3 length: 14 amino acids. Deletions cut 2 bases from V and 6 bases from J, with 13 bases between. Germline V gene data show CDR1 as KGHSH and CDR2 as LQKENI. The CDR3 coding sequence is TGTGCCAGCTCACCAAGGTGGGGCGAAGATGGCTACACCTTC. Translation gives CASSPRWGEDGYTF.

In this sample, this clonotype turned up many times. The genes are TRBV29-1 and TRBJ1-2, with unresolved D. Germline values: CDR1 SQVTM, CDR2 ANQGSEA. This CDR3 contains 13 residues. The germline V and J ends were trimmed by 6 bases and 11 bases, with 22 bases remaining between them. The CDR3 is CSVQKRGAPGYTF. CDR3 DNA sequence: TGCAGCGTACAAAAGCGAGGAGCTCCGGGATACACCTTC.

This clonotype appeared many times. The chain has TRBV5-6 and TRBJ2-7; D ambiguous. This CDR3 region has 12 residues. Trimming took 4 bases from V and 6 from J, leaving 11 bases between them. Germline values: CDR1 SGHDT, CDR2 YYEEEE. CDR3 DNA: TGTGCCAGCAGCCAGGACCGCTTCGAGCAGTACTTC. Protein sequence: CASSQDRFEQYF. Complete variable domain (other parts from reference TRBV5-6 and TRBJ2-7): DAGVTQSPTHLIKTRGQQVTLRCSPKSGHDTVSWYQQALGQGPQFIFQYYEEEERQRGNFPDRFSGHQFPNYSSELNVNALLLGDSALYLCASSQDRFEQYFGPGTRLTVT.

This clonotype was counted many times. The rearrangement links TRBV6-2 or TRBV6-3 to TRBJ2-7; 9 bases align to TRBD2. Germline V gene data show CDR1 as MNHEY and CDR2 as SVGEGT. The CDR3 consists of 16 residues. Trimming removed 6 bases from V and 6 bases from J; junction bases left unmatched: 15. CDR3 in DNA: TGTGCCAGCAGCTCCCCCTCTAGCGGGAACGCCCGCGAGCAGTACTTC. It codes for CASSSPSSGNAREQYF.

Note on this clonotype: This may be a read error: a much more frequent sequence differs by one nucleotide. The chain employs TRBV30 and TRBJ1-2; no clear D gene. CDR3 length: 11 residues. Germline CDR1 GTSNPN, CDR2 SVGIG (reference sequence). The CDR3 loop reads CAWGTNYGCTF. Written as DNA, the CDR3 is TGTGCCTGGGGCACTAACTATGGCTGCACCTTC. Complete variable domain (other parts from reference TRBV30 and TRBJ1-2): SQTIHQWPATLVQPVGSPLSLECTVEGTSNPNLYWYRQAAGRGLQLLFYSVGIGQISSEVPQNLSASRPQDRQFILSSKKLLLSDSGFYLCAWGTNYGCTFGSGTRLTVV.

This clonotype appeared many times. V gene TRBV7-9 combines with J gene TRBJ1-1; possible D gene TRBD1, 6 bases. The germline CDR1 and CDR2 sequences are SEHNR and FQNEAQ (reference sequence). Trimming cost V 4 bases and J 4 bases, with 16 bases left between them. The length of the CDR3 is 15 residues. As DNA, the CDR3 is TGTGCCAGCAGCTCCACCGGGGGGCCGGCCACTGAAGCTTTCTTT. Protein product: CASSSTGGPATEAFF.